This T cell receptor beta chain was captured in a study of T cells in Graves' hyperthyroidism and ophthalmopathy. Looking at the study overall: Specimen type is peripheral blood, collected at initial diagnosis prior to any treatment.

This clonotype was observed at least ten times. The antigen is unknown. Exclusion of a patient resulted from uncontrolled infection, other autoimmune disease, pregnancy or lactation. Authors of the study amplified TCR beta CDR3 regions from RNA transcripts. Initially, a first-round RT-PCR of the TCR CDR3 employed the HTBI primer set. Via MiXCR, TCRdb re-called the multiplex PCR reads, giving one row per CDR3 protein. The sample consists of about 420,000 distinct CDR3 sequences, roughly 13% of them appearing once. General study findings and limits: Most expanded thyroid clonotypes above 0.001 recurred in blood. The model predicted ophthalmopathy a median roughly 6.5 months before onset.

With 1 base removed from V and 3 bases from J, the gap between germline ends came to 9 bases. CDR1 is SEHNR, CDR2 FQNEAQ, per germline (reference sequence). CDR3 length: 14 residues. V and J are TRBV7-9 and TRBJ1-2, with D perhaps matching TRBD1 (5 bases). This TCR was sampled from a woman under 30 with Graves' hyperthyroidism. What was sequenced was blood. CDR3 region: CASSLGGTDYGYTF. The CDR3 bases are TGTGCCAGCAGCTTAGGCGGGACGGACTATGGCTACACCTTC. The entire variable domain, with the rest obtained from reference TRBV7-9 and TRBJ1-2, is as follows: DTGVSQNPRHKITKRGQNVTFRCDPISEHNRLYWYRQTLGQGPEFLTYFQNEAQLEKSRLLSDRFSAERPKGSFSTLEIQRTEQGDSAMYLCASSLGGTDYGYTFGSGTRLTVV.